This T cell receptor beta chain appears in the sequencing data of a study of post-analysis software for immune sequencing data. Study at large: Multiple sclerosis in the patients followed relapsing-remitting, secondary progressive and progressive-relapsing courses. Study-level results: Pronounced co-clustering by F measure was evident among identically batched samples. Comparison of patients with controls showed five TRBV segments more frequent in patients, TRBV5-6, TRBV5-1 and TRBV20-1 among them. Controls showed significantly higher normalized Chao1 diversity than did multiple sclerosis patients.

The TCR beta cDNA libraries carried unique molecular identifiers. Out of about 0.95 to 10 million T cells, 450,000 to 600,000 cDNA molecules were generated. A single record per CDR3 protein comes from TCRdb applying MiXCR to the PCR reads. This sample carries approximately 350,000 distinct CDR3 sequences, 30% to 45% of them seen once, and the ten largest clones take roughly an eighth. This CDR3 has 14 residues. The germline V and J ends were trimmed by 0 bases and 4 bases, with 9 bases remaining between them. Germline assignment: CDR1 MNHEY and CDR2 SVGEGT. A remark on this clonotype: Its matching antigen is unknown.

The rearrangement joins TRBV6-2 or TRBV6-3 to TRBJ1-2; D not resolved. Sequencing was carried out using blood. The sequence was obtained from a girl aged 10-17 years with multiple sclerosis. In nucleotides, the CDR3 is TGTGCCAGCAGTTACTCGTCCTGGGGCTATGGCTACACCTTC. Amino acid sequence: CASSYSSWGYGYTF.